This T cell receptor (beta chain) was sequenced during a study of T-cell memory formation after mild COVID-19. Via MiXCR, TCRdb re-called the 5' RACE reads, giving one row per CDR3 protein. The table records more than 350,000 distinct CDR3 sequences, under 25% of them present only once. The sample taken for sequencing was PBMCs or a T cell subset sorted from them (not recorded which). This receptor was obtained from an adult woman who had mild COVID-19 (a few samples of this study predate the infection). Cell type and time point are not known.

CDR3 sequence (DNA): TGTGCCAGCAGCTCGCCAAGCGGGGTGGGCTACGAGCAGTACTTC. Translating it yields CASSSPSGVGYEQYF. V usage is TRBV9 and J usage is TRBJ2-7; 7 bases map to TRBD2. The CDR3 covers 15 residues. In germline, CDR1 is SGDLS, CDR2 YYNGEE. The V gene end was trimmed by 4 bases and the J gene end by 3 bases; junction bases not matched to a gene: 10. The complete variable domain, with remaining parts taken from reference TRBV9 and TRBJ2-7, reads DSGVTQTPKHLITATGQRVTLRCSPRSGDLSVYWYQQSLDQGLQFLIQYYNGEERAKGNILERFSAQQFPDLHSELNLSSLELGDSALYFCASSSPSGVGYEQYFGPGTRLTVT.